This TCR beta chain came from a study of cytomegalovirus exposure and HLA in healthy donors. Study context: Later, an analysis reported that the 120 or so validation repertoires had used the same platform as the 500 to 800 first-cohort repertoires.

About this clone: The target antigen is unknown.

Sequencing was performed with immunoSEQ multiplex PCR; in TCRdb, only in-frame clones are kept and a portion is missing. The table records some 65,000 clones, about 96% of them present only once. It was the approximately 120-subject validation cohort, separate from the roughly 700-subject first cohort, to which the donors belonged. Germline CDR1 and CDR2: LNHDA and SQIVND (reference sequence). Trimming stripped 5 bases from V and 0 bases from J, with 14 bases between. The CDR3 length is 16 residues. The study, taken as a whole, reports: Reports indicated that the classifier achieved high specificity and sensitivity in diagnosing cytomegalovirus status.

This chain connects TRBV19 to TRBJ1-3; TRBD1 might be the D (5 bases). The material sequenced was PBMCs. The receptor's source is a man between 18 and 29 years old in good health and CMV-seronegative. The CDR3: CASSLLRQYSGNTIYF. The CDR3 DNA sequence: TGTGCCAGTAGTCTCCTTCGACAGTACTCTGGAAACACCATATATTTT.